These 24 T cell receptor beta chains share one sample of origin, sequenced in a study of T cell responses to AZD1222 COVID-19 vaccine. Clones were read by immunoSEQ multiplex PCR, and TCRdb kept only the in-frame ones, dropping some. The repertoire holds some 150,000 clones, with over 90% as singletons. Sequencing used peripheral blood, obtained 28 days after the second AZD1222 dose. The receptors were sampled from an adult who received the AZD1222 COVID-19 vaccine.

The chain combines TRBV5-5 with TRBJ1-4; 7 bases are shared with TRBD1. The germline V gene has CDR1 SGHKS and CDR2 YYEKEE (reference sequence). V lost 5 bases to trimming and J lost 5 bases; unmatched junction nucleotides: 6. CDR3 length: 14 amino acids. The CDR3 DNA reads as TGTGCCAGCAGAAGGGGGCCGGGGAATGAAAAACTGTTTTTT. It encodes CASRRGPGNEKLFF.

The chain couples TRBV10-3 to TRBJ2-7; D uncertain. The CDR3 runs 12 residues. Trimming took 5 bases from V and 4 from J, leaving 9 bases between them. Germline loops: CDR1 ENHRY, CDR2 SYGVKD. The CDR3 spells CAISSTEYEQYF. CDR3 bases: TGTGCCATCAGTAGTACCGAGTACGAGCAGTACTTC.

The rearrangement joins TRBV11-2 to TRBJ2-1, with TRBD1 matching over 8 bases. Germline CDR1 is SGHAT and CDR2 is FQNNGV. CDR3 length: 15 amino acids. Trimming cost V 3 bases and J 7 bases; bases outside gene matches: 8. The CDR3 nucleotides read TGTGCCAGCAGCTTTACGTCCCAGGGGGCAAATGAGCAGTTCTTC. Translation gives CASSFTSQGANEQFF.

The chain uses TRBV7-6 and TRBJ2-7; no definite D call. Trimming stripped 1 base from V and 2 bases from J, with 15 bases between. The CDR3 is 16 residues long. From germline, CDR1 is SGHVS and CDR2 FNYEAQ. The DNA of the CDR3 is TGTGCCAGCAGCTTAGGTAGCTCAGGAGTCACCTACGAGCAGTACTTC. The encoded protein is CASSLGSSGVTYEQYF.

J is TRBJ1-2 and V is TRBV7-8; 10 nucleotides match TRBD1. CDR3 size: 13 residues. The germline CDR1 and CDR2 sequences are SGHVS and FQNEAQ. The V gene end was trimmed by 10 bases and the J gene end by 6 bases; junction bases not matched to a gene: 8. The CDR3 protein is CATRPDRGHGYTF. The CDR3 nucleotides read TGTGCCACGCGCCCCGACAGGGGGCATGGCTACACCTTC. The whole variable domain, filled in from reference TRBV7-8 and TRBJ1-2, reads GAGVSQSPRYKVAKRGQDVALRCDPISGHVSLFWYQQALGQGPEFLTYFQNEAQLDKSGLPSDRFFAERPEGSVSTLKIQRTQQEDSAVYLCATRPDRGHGYTFGSGTRLTVV.

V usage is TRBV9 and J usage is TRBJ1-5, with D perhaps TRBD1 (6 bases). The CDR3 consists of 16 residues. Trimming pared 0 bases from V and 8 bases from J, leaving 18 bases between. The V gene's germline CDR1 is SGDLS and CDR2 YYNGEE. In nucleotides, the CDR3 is TGTGCCAGCAGCGTAGGTTCGGGGGCTAGTAGGGAGCCCCAGCATTTT. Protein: CASSVGSGASREPQHF.

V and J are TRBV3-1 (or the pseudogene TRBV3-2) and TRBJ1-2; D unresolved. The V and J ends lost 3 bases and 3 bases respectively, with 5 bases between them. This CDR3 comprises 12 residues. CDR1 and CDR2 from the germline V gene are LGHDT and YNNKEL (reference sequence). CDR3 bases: TGTGCCAGCAGCCAGCGTGACTATGGCTACACCTTC. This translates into CASSQRDYGYTF.

CDR3 sequence: CASSPDRSAGANVLTF. In DNA, the CDR3 is TGTGCCAGCTCACCTGACAGATCGGCTGGGGCCAACGTCCTGACTTTC. The chain combines TRBV18 with TRBJ2-6; D perhaps matches TRBD1 (5 bases). Germline V gene sequence: CDR1 KGHSH, CDR2 LQKENI. This CDR3 region has 16 residues. V was shortened by 3 bases and J by 2 bases, with 11 bases between the two germline ends.

The CDR3 protein is CASSLQGERTEAFF. The CDR3 DNA reads TGCGCCAGCAGCTTGCAGGGGGAGAGGACTGAAGCTTTCTTT. The chain carries TRBV5-1 and TRBJ1-1; 7 bases agree with TRBD1. Germline CDR1 SGHRS, CDR2 YFSETQ. The CDR3 is made up of 14 amino acids. The V segment lost 1 base and the J segment 5 bases; nucleotides outside the gene matches: 5.

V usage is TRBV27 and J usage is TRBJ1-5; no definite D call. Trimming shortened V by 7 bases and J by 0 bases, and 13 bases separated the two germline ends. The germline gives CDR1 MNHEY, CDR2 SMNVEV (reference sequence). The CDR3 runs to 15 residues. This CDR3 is CASNPMGHSNQPQHF. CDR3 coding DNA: TGTGCCAGCAACCCGATGGGCCATAGCAATCAGCCCCAGCATTTT.

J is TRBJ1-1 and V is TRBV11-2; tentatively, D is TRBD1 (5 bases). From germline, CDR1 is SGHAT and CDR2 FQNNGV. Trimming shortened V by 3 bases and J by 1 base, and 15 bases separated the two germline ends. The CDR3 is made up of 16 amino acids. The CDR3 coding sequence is TGTGCCAGCAGCTTCCCGGGACCGGGAAGGAACACTGAAGCTTTCTTT. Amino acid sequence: CASSFPGPGRNTEAFF.

In nucleotides, the CDR3 is TGTGCCAGCAGTTTATCCCGTGGCGGGGGATTGGACAATGAGCAGTTCTTC. Residues: CASSLSRGGGLDNEQFF. The J gene is TRBJ2-1, the V gene TRBV28, with 7 bases that match TRBD2. CDR1 and CDR2 (germline): MDHEN, SYDVKM. V lost 1 base and J lost 5; bases outside the gene matches: 11. This CDR3 is 17 amino acids long.

The CDR3 sequence: CASSPGQGARTYEQYF. The CDR3 nucleotides read TGTGCCAGCAGCCCTGGACAGGGGGCTCGAACCTACGAGCAGTACTTC. The chain uses TRBV7-2 and TRBJ2-7; 11 nucleotides line up with TRBD1. V was pared by 5 bases and J by 2 bases, with 8 bases of the junction left unmatched. The CDR3 runs 16 residues. Germline V gives CDR1 SGHTA, CDR2 FQGNSA.

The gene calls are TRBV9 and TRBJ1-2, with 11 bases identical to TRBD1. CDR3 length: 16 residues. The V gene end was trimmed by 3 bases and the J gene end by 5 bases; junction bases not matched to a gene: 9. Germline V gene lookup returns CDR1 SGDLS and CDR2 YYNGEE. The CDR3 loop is CASSANGQGAGYGYTF. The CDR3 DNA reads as TGTGCCAGCAGCGCCAACGGACAGGGGGCGGGGTATGGCTACACCTTC.

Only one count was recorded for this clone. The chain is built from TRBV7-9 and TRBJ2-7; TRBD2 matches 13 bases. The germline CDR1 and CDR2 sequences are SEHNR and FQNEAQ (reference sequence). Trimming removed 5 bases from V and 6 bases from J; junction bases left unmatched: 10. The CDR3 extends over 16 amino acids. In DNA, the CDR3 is TGTGCCAGCAGCCCAAGGGGGACTAGCGGGAATCGCGAGCAGTACTTC. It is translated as CASSPRGTSGNREQYF.

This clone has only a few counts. The CDR3 reads CASSTLPGLAATNEQFF. The CDR3 DNA reads as TGTGCCAGCAGTACCCTCCCCGGACTAGCGGCCACCAATGAGCAGTTCTTC. The V call is TRBV27, the J call TRBJ2-1; 10 nucleotides agree with TRBD2. Germline CDR1 and CDR2: MNHEY and SMNVEV (reference sequence). The CDR3 loop spans 17 amino acids. V shed 5 bases, J shed 6 bases, and the junction held 13 bases outside the gene matches.

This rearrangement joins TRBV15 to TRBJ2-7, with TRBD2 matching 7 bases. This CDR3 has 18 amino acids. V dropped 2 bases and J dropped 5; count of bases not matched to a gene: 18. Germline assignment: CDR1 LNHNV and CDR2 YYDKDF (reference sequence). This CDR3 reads CATSRHGGGRTPIDEQYF. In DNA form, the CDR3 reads TGTGCCACCAGCAGACATGGGGGGGGACGGACGCCTATTGACGAGCAGTACTTC. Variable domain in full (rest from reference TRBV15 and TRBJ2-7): DAMVIQNPRYQVTQFGKPVTLSCSQTLNHNVMYWYQQKSSQAPKLLFHYYDKDFNNEADTPDNFQSRRPNTSFCFLDIRSPGLGDTAMYLCATSRHGGGRTPIDEQYFGPGTRLTVT.

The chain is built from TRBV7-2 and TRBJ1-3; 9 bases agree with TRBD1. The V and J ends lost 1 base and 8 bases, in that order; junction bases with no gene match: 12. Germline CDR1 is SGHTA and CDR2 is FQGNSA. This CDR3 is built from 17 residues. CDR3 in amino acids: CASSLVAPTGGADTIYF. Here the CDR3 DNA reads TGTGCCAGCAGCTTAGTCGCCCCAACAGGGGGCGCCGACACCATATATTTT.

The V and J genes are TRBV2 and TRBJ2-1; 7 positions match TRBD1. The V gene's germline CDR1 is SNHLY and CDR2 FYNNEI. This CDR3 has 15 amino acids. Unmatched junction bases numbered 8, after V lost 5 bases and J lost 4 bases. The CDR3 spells CASSPRDSLYNEQFF. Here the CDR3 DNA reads TGTGCCAGCAGTCCCCGGGACAGTCTATACAATGAGCAGTTCTTC. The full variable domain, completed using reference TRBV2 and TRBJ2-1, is EPEVTQTPSHQVTQMGQEVILRCVPISNHLYFYWYRQILGQKVEFLVSFYNNEISEKSEIFDDQFSVERPDGSNFTLKIRSTKLEDSAMYFCASSPRDSLYNEQFFGPGTRLTVL.

The CDR3: CASSFTSGGYNEQFF. In nucleotides, the CDR3 is TGTGCCAGCAGTTTCACTAGCGGGGGCTACAATGAGCAGTTCTTC. V usage is TRBV6-5 and J usage is TRBJ2-1; TRBD2 aligns across 11 bases. V shed 4 bases, J shed 3 bases, and the junction held 2 bases outside the gene matches. The CDR3 extends over 15 amino acids. Germline values: CDR1 MNHEY, CDR2 SVGAGI.

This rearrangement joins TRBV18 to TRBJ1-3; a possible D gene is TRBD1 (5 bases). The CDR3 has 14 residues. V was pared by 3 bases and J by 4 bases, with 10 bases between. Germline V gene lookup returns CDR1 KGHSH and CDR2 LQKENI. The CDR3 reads CASSPQGPGNTIYF. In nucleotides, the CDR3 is TGTGCCAGCTCACCCCAGGGTCCCGGAAACACCATATATTTT.

The CDR3, as DNA: TGTGCCAGCAGCCTAATCCCAGGTGAAGCTTTCTTT. Encoded protein: CASSLIPGEAFF. The rearrangement links TRBV2 to TRBJ1-1; D not certain. Trimming removed 6 bases at V and 7 bases at J, with 12 bases between. This CDR3 spans 12 amino acids. CDR1 is SNHLY and CDR2 is FYNNEI in the germline V gene. Looking up the rest from reference TRBV2 and TRBJ1-1 gives the full variable domain: EPEVTQTPSHQVTQMGQEVILRCVPISNHLYFYWYRQILGQKVEFLVSFYNNEISEKSEIFDDQFSVERPDGSNFTLKIRSTKLEDSAMYFCASSLIPGEAFFGQGTRLTVV.

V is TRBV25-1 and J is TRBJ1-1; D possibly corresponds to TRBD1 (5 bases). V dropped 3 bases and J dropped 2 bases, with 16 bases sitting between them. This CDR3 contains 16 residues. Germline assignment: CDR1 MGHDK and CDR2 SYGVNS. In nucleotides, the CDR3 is TGTGCCAGCAGTGAGCTTTCGACAGTCACAAACACTGAAGCTTTCTTT. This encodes CASSELSTVTNTEAFF.

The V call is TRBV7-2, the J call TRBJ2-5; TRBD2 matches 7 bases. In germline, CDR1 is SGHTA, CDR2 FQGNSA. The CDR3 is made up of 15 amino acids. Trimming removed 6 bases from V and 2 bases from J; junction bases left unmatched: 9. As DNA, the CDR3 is TGTGCCAGCAGTTCGGGGGGTCCCCTTCAAGAGACCCAGTACTTC. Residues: CASSSGGPLQETQYF.